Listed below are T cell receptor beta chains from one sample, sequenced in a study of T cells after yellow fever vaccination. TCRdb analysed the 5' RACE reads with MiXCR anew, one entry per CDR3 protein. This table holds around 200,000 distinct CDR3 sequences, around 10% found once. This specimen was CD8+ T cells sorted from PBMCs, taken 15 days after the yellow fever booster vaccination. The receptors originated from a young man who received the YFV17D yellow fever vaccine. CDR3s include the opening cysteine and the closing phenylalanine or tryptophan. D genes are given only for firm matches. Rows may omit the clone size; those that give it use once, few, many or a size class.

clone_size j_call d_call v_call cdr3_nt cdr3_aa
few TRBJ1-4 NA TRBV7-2 TGTGCCCGTGATGCAGCTGAAAAACTGTTTTTT CARDAAEKLFF
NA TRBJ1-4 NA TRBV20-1 TGCAGTGCTCGGCGAGTGACAGTTCTGGGAAGGGAGGAAAAACTGTTTTTT CSARRVTVLGREEKLFF
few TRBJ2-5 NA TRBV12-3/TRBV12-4 TGTGCCAGCAGCCTTCGCTTCCTCGAGACCCAGTACTTC CASSLRFLETQYF
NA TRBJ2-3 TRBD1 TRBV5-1 TGCGCCAGCAGCTATCCGGGACAGGGCGTGGATACGCAGTATTTT CASSYPGQGVDTQYF
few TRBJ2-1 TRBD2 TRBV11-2 TGTGCCAGCAGCCCGGGCGGGACTACGCAGTTCTTC CASSPGGTTQFF
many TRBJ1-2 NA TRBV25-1 TGTGCCAGCAGTGGCACGGGACGCTCCTCCTCTGTCTATGGCTACACCTTC CASSGTGRSSSVYGYTF
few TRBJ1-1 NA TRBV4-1 TGCGCCAGCAGCCCGGGAGTTAGAGACACTGAAGCTTTCTTT CASSPGVRDTEAFF
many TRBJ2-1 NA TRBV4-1 TGCGCCAGCAGCCAAGTCCGGGGATATGAGCAGTTCTTC CASSQVRGYEQFF
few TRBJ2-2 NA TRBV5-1 TGCGCCAGCAGCCACGACAGCAGGCATCCCGGGGAGCTGTTTTTT CASSHDSRHPGELFF
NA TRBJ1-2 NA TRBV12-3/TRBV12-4 TGTGCCAGCAGTTGGGGGGCTGGGGGCTATGGCTACACCTTC CASSWGAGGYGYTF
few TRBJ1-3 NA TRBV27 TGTGCCAGCAGTTTACGTCCTACGGGAAACACCATATATTTT CASSLRPTGNTIYF
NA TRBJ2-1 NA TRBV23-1 TGCGCCAGCAGCCAACCGGGGTTTGGGGGGTTTGAGCAGTTCTTC CASSQPGFGGFEQFF
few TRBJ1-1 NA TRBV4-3 TGCGCCAGCAGCGAGGTGAGGGGGATGACTGAAGCTTTCTTT CASSEVRGMTEAFF
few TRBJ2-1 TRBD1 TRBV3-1 TGTGCCAGCAGCCCCCGGGACAGGGGGTCGTACAATGAGCAGTTCTTC CASSPRDRGSYNEQFF
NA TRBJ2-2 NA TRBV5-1 TGCGCCAGCGGGCAAGGAAACACCGGGGAGCTGTTTTTT CASGQGNTGELFF
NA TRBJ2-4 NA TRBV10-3 TGTGCCATCAGTGAATCCGGGACGGTAGGCATTCAGTACTTC CAISESGTVGIQYF
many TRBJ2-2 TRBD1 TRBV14 TGTGCCAGCAGCCTCTCCCGTCGGGACAGGCAAAACACCGGGGAGCTGTTTTTT CASSLSRRDRQNTGELFF